A selection of T cell receptor beta chains follows, all from one sample in a study of blood T cells in healthy people across ages. TCRdb re-derived calls from the 5' RACE reads in MiXCR, one entry per CDR3 protein. The sample yields 1.5 million to 1.9 million distinct CDR3 sequences, roughly 43% seen once. The source material was blood. Source of these receptors: a woman between 18 and 30 years old in good health. Each CDR3 is given with its conserved first and last residue. The D gene is left open where the match is weak. Expanded clones get a size class; other rows say once, few or many, or leave the size out.

NA	NA	TRBJ2-1	TRBV7-2	CASSLRQSPYNEQFF	TGTGCCAGCAGCTTACGACAAAGCCCCTACAATGAGCAGTTCTTC
NA	TRBD2	TRBJ2-1	TRBV7-3	CASSDRLAGVNEQFF	TGTGCCAGCAGCGATAGACTAGCGGGAGTTAATGAGCAGTTCTTC
NA	NA	TRBJ2-1	TRBV12-3/TRBV12-4	CASSFGTGSGQFF	TGTGCCAGCAGTTTCGGGACCGGAAGCGGGCAGTTCTTC
NA	NA	TRBJ1-1	TRBV21-1	CASRTREGPNDTEAFF	TGTGCCAGCAGAACGAGGGAGGGCCCTAACGACACTGAAGCTTTCTTT
few	NA	TRBJ1-1	TRBV27	CASSLGISGTEAFF	TGTGCCAGCAGTTTGGGGATCTCGGGGACTGAAGCTTTCTTT
few	NA	TRBJ2-7	TRBV6-2/TRBV6-3	CASRGLPGSYEQYF	TGTGCCAGCAGGGGACTGCCCGGATCCTACGAGCAGTACTTC
NA	TRBD2	TRBJ2-7	TRBV5-1	CAGSAGLDRYEQYF	TGCGCCGGCAGCGCGGGACTAGATCGGTACGAGCAGTACTTC
NA	NA	TRBJ2-1	TRBV7-9	CASSQRDSARMSYNEQFF	TGTGCCAGCAGCCAGCGGGACAGCGCCCGAATGTCCTACAATGAGCAGTTCTTC
NA	TRBD1	TRBJ1-4	TRBV20-1	CSASQATGGRSEKLFF	TGCAGTGCTAGCCAAGCGACAGGGGGACGGAGCGAAAAACTGTTTTTT
NA	NA	TRBJ2-1	TRBV12-3/TRBV12-4	CASSFGPGSEQFF	TGTGCCAGCAGTTTTGGGCCGGGTAGTGAGCAGTTCTTC
many	NA	TRBJ1-2	TRBV4-3	CASSQDPGGYGYTF	TGCGCCAGCAGCCAAGATCCCGGGGGCTATGGCTACACCTTC
NA	TRBD1	TRBJ1-4	TRBV29-1	CSVIGTGGEKLFF	TGCAGCGTTATCGGGACAGGTGGGGAAAAACTGTTTTTT
few	NA	TRBJ1-5	TRBV20-1	CSARSLTRNQPQHF	TGCAGTGCTAGATCCTTGACCCGCAATCAGCCCCAGCATTTT
few	TRBD1	TRBJ1-2	TRBV6-2/TRBV6-3	CASSHRGSGYTF	TGTGCCAGCAGTCACAGGGGTTCTGGCTACACCTTC
NA	NA	TRBJ1-6	TRBV20-1	CSAAQGGMSPLHF	TGCAGTGCAGCACAGGGAGGAATGTCACCCCTCCACTTT
NA	NA	TRBJ1-5	TRBV2	CASSEAGGGSNQPQHF	TGTGCCAGCAGTGAAGCAGGGGGTGGTAGCAATCAGCCCCAGCATTTT
NA	NA	TRBJ2-3	TRBV7-9	CASRRKDTQYF	TGTGCCAGCAGGAGAAAAGATACGCAGTATTTT
NA	NA	TRBJ2-5	TRBV20-1	CSAREGGGETQYF	TGCAGTGCTAGAGAAGGGGGTGGGGAGACCCAGTACTTC
NA	NA	TRBJ2-5	TRBV9	CASSREQSVNNEQYF	TGTGCCAGCAGCAGGGAGCAAAGCGTCAACAATGAGCAGTACTTC
few	NA	TRBJ2-7	TRBV20-1	CSALMQGSGEQYF	TGCAGTGCTCTGATGCAGGGGTCTGGCGAGCAGTACTTC
NA	NA	TRBJ2-3	TRBV20-1	CSARDSNTDTQYF	TGCAGTGCTAGAGATTCAAACACAGATACGCAGTATTTT
few	NA	TRBJ1-4	TRBV28	CASKIGQNEKLFF	TGTGCCAGCAAAATTGGGCAAAATGAAAAACTGTTTTTT